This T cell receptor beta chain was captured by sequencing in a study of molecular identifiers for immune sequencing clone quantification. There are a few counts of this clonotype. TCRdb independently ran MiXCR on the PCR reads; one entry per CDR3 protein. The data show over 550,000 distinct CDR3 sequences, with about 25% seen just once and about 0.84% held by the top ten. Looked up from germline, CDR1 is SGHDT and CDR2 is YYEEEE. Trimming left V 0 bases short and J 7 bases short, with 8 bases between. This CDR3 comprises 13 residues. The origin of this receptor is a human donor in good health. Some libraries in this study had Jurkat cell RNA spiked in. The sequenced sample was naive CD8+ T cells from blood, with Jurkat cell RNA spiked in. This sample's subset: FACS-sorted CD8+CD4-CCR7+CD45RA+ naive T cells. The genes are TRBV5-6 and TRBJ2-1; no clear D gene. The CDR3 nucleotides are TGTGCCAGCAGCTTGGTCGTTCCGAATGAGCAGTTCTTC. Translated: CASSLVVPNEQFF.